This record concerns one TCR beta chain sequence. Antigen: not known. The sample is drawn from a study of vaccination effects on CD4 cells after COVID-19. Overall study findings and caveats: Healthy vaccinees' vaccine-induced clones included only 1 of 255 cross-reacting with common cold coronaviruses. Marked clonal contraction was seen in infection- and vaccine-induced clones late after vaccination.

The CDR3 sequence is 12 residues long. Trimming cost V 6 bases and J 6 bases; bases outside gene matches: 3. Germline lookup yields CDR1 MNHEY and CDR2 SVGAGI. TCRdb keeps only in-frame clones here, not all; method: immunoSEQ multiplex PCR. Among tens of thousands of clones listed, 65% were seen once. Viral peptide pool expansion of antigen-specific CD4+ T cells preceded sequencing in the ViraFEST assay. Scientists isolated CD4+ T cells after a roughly 9-day culture period ended. Participants completed two doses of the BNT162b2 or mRNA-1273 vaccine. Half-medium exchanges with IL-2 medium took place on days 3 and 7.

The source material was CD4+ T cells from PBMCs cultured with SARS-CoV-2 spike peptides, sampled after COVID-19 vaccination. The J gene is TRBJ1-2, the V gene TRBV6-5, with TRBD1 matching 8 bases. This sequence originates from a human donor who received a COVID-19 vaccine. The CDR3 sequence is CASSGQGDGYTF. The CDR3 nucleotides read TGTGCCAGCAGCGGACAGGGCGATGGCTACACCTTC.